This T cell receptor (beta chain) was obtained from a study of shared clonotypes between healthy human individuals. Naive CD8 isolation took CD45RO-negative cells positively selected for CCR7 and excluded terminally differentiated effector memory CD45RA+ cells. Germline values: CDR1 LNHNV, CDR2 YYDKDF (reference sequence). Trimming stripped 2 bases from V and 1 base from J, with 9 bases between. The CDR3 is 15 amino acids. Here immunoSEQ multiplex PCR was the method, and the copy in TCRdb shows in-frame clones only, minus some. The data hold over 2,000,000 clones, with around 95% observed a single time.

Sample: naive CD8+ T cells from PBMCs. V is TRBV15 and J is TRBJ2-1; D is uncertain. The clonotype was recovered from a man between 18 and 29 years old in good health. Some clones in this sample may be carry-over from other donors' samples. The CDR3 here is CATSRNSDSYNEQFF. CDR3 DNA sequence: TGTGCCACCAGCAGAAACTCTGATTCCTACAATGAGCAGTTCTTC.